This T cell receptor beta chain was recorded in a study of identical twins. TCRdb re-derived calls from the 5' RACE reads in MiXCR, one entry per CDR3 protein. The table lists hundreds of thousands of distinct CDR3 sequences, roughly 12% of them singletons. Findings and caveats of the study: It was cross-sectional statistical analysis, not following the same donors, that the conclusions relied on. The authors noted that invariant MAIT and iNKT cells could partly confound zero-insertion analyses. Less excess twin sharing appeared in beta out-of-frame sequences.

Comment on this clonotype: The antigen remains undetermined.

The CDR3 extends over 15 amino acids. Trimming took off 4 bases at V and 5 bases at J, with 17 bases between the two ends. Looked up from germline, CDR1 is MDHEN and CDR2 is SYDVKM. This same sample was also taken into another study, of yellow fever vaccine responses in identical twins.

The chain combines TRBV28 with TRBJ2-5, with a possible D match to TRBD2 (6 bases). This clonotype was obtained from a young woman in good health. The sequencing input was CD8+ T cells sorted from blood. CDR3 loop: CASSSNERVGETQYF. The CDR3 nucleotides are TGTGCCAGCAGTTCCAACGAGCGGGTGGGGGAGACCCAGTACTTC.